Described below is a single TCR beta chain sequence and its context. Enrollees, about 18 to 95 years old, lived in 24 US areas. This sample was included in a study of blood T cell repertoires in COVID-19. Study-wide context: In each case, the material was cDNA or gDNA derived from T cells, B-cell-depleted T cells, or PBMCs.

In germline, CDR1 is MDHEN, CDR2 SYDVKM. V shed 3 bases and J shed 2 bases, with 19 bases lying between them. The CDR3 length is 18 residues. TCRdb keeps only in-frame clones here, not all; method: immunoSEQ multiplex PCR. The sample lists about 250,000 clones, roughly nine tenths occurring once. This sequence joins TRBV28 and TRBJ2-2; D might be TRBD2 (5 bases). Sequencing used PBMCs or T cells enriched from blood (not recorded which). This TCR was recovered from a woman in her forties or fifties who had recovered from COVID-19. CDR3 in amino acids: CASSLKGLRVGNTGELFF. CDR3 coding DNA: TGTGCCAGCAGTTTGAAGGGCTTGCGGGTCGGAAACACCGGGGAGCTGTTTTTT.